These 16 T cell receptor beta chains were all obtained from the same sample, sequenced in a study of T cell clonality in common variable immunodeficiency. Data came from immunoSEQ multiplex PCR; TCRdb stores just in-frame clones and leaves some out. The specimen has more than 55,000 clones, none found just once. Sequenced: peripheral blood mononuclear cells. These receptors were taken from a person between 18 and 75 years old in good health.

This clone was seen at least ten times. The DNA ends 3 residues before the CDR3 does, and the rest of the CDR3 is filled in from the germline J gene. This rearrangement joins TRBV2 to TRBJ2-3; perhaps D is TRBD1 or TRBD2 (5 bases each). Germline-derived CDR1 and CDR2 are SNHLY and FYNNEI. Deletions cut 7 bases from V and 4 bases from J, with 9 bases between. This CDR3 contains 12 residues. The CDR3 bases that were read are TGTGCCAGCATCGAGGGGTCAGATACG. It codes for CASIEGSDT. The full CDR3 reads CASIEGSDTQYF. The full variable domain, its missing parts supplied by reference TRBV2 and TRBJ2-3, is EPEVTQTPSHQVTQMGQEVILRCVPISNHLYFYWYRQILGQKVEFLVSFYNNEISEKSEIFDDQFSVERPDGSNFTLKIRSTKLEDSAMYFCASIEGSDTQYFGPGTRLTVL.

This clone was recorded at least ten times. The read finishes 3 residues shy of the CDR3 end, and the germline J gene is used to complete it. The chain joins TRBV7-9 to TRBJ2-7; 11 bases are shared with TRBD1. CDR1 and CDR2 from the germline V gene are SEHNR and FQNEAQ (reference sequence). Losses at the gene ends were 2 bases for V and 3 bases for J; bases not matched to a gene: 3. The CDR3 is 15 amino acids. CDR3 loop: CASSLWDRGFYEQYF. CDR3 DNA, as far as it was read: TGTGCCAGCAGCTTATGGGACAGGGGGTTCTACGAG.

This clone has ten or more counts. The observed sequence ends 3 residues before the CDR3 terminus, with the missing tail filled in from the germline J gene. The chain is built from TRBV30 and TRBJ1-1, with D perhaps TRBD1 (6 bases). Trimming took 1 base from V and 2 from J, leaving 11 bases between them. Germline-derived CDR1 and CDR2 are GTSNPN and SVGIG (reference sequence). The CDR3 loop spans 14 amino acids. The sequenced part of the CDR3 DNA is TGTGCCTGGAGTGAGGGCAGGGGCAACACTGAA. Protein sequence: CAWSEGRGNTE. The whole CDR3 reads CAWSEGRGNTEAFF.

Ten or more counts support this clone. The read comes to an end 3 residues before the CDR3 does, leaving the germline J gene to fill in the end. This sequence joins TRBV20-1 and TRBJ1-1; tentatively, D is TRBD1 (6 bases). Germline assignment: CDR1 DFQATT and CDR2 SNEGSKA (reference sequence). V shed 5 bases and J shed 2 bases, with 18 bases lying between them. This CDR3 spans 15 amino acids. Here the CDR3 reads CSALTPVRGNTEAFF. The covered CDR3 bases are TGCAGTGCTTTAACGCCTGTCAGGGGAAACACTGAA.

This clone was detected many times. Read data end 3 residues before the CDR3 end; the end is taken from the germline J gene. The chain uses TRBV18 and TRBJ1-4; D might be TRBD1 (6 bases). The CDR3 loop spans 16 amino acids. In germline, CDR1 is KGHSH, CDR2 LQKENI. CDR3 amino acids: CASSPPGEPERGKLFF. The sequenced CDR3 bases are TGTGCCAGCTCACCACCAGGGGAACCCGAAAGGGGGAAA.

This clone has ten or more counts. The read falls 3 residues short of the CDR3 end, and the missing part is taken from the germline J gene. The chain joins TRBV30 to TRBJ1-1; no reliable D call. In germline, CDR1 is GTSNPN, CDR2 SVGIG (reference sequence). The CDR3 loop spans 13 amino acids. V lost 0 bases and J 0 bases, leaving 5 bases between the germline ends. The covered CDR3 bases are TGTGCCTGGAGTGTAATCATGAACACTGAA. Translation: CAWSVIMNTE. The complete CDR3 reads CAWSVIMNTEAFF. Filled out from reference TRBV30 and TRBJ1-1, the complete variable domain reads SQTIHQWPATLVQPVGSPLSLECTVEGTSNPNLYWYRQAAGRGLQLLFYSVGIGQISSEVPQNLSASRPQDRQFILSSKKLLLSDSGFYLCAWSVIMNTEAFFGQGTRLTVV.

This clone was detected ten times or more. The read comes to an end 3 residues before the CDR3 does, leaving the germline J gene to fill in the end. The chain joins TRBV19 to TRBJ2-7; perhaps TRBD2 as D (5 bases). This CDR3 is built from 14 residues. Trimming took 1 base from V and 2 from J, leaving 9 bases between them. Germline V gene sequence: CDR1 LNHDA, CDR2 SQIVND (reference sequence). The part of the CDR3 DNA that was read is TGTGCCAGTAGTATAGTTGGCGGGCCCTACGAG. Translating gives CASSIVGGPYE. The whole CDR3 sequence reads CASSIVGGPYEQYF.

This clone was detected many times. Its ends do not fully match the called genes, so a read error is possible. The read finishes 3 residues shy of the CDR3 end, and the germline J gene is used to complete it. The gene calls are TRBV7-2 and TRBJ2-2, with D unclear. This CDR3 is 13 amino acids long. Germline-derived CDR1 and CDR2 are SGHTA and FQGNSA. The part of the CDR3 DNA that was read is TGTGCCAGCAGCTTCTTGAACTCCGGGGAG. Protein product: CASSFLNSGE. The entire CDR3 is CASSFLNSGELFF. The full variable domain, rest sourced from reference TRBV7-2 and TRBJ2-2, is GAGVSQSPSNKVTEKGKDVELRCDPISGHTALYWYRQSLGQGLEFLIYFQGNSAPDKSGLPSDRFSAERTGGSVSTLTIQRTQQEDSAVYLCASSFLNSGELFFGEGSRLTVL.

There are many counts of this clone. The read gets to within 3 residues of the CDR3 end, and the germline J gene fills in the rest. V usage is TRBV19 and J usage is TRBJ2-3; D is undetermined. The ends were cut back, 3 bases at V and 0 bases at J, with 13 bases in the middle. This CDR3 is 16 amino acids long. Looked up from germline, CDR1 is LNHDA and CDR2 is SQIVND (reference sequence). The CDR3 is CASSIIGGPSTDTQYF. Incomplete CDR3 DNA: TGTGCCAGTAGTATTATCGGCGGTCCTAGCACAGATACG.

The table lists this clone with many counts. This CDR3 reads CASRPSSGRAADTQYF. The part of the CDR3 DNA that was read is TGTGCCAGCAGACCCAGTAGCGGGAGGGCCGCAGATACG. The chain couples TRBV28 to TRBJ2-3, with 11 bases aligning to TRBD2. The CDR3 extends 3 residues past the end of the read, so its final part is completed from the germline J gene. V lost 6 bases and J lost 4; bases outside the gene matches: 9. Germline V lookup: CDR1 MDHEN, CDR2 SYDVKM. The CDR3 totals 16 residues.

This clone was seen repeatedly, ten times or more. The read gets to within 3 residues of the CDR3 end, and the germline J gene fills in the rest. The chain is built from TRBV7-7 and TRBJ2-2; 10 positions match TRBD2. CDR3 length equals 17 residues. Germline CDR1 SSHAT, CDR2 FNYEAQ (reference sequence). CDR3 loop: CASSPELAGASTGELFF. The part of the CDR3 DNA that was read is TGTGCTAGCTCGCCGGAGCTAGCGGGAGCTTCCACCGGGGAG.

In its sample, this clone was seen many times. One end of the junction fails to match germline, which may point to a read error. Read coverage stops 3 residues before the CDR3 terminus; the germline J gene supplies the remainder. The J gene is TRBJ1-3, the V gene TRBV4-2, with 8 nucleotides matching TRBD1. The CDR3 loop spans 17 amino acids. In germline, CDR1 is LGHNA, CDR2 YNFKEQ. The DNA read from the CDR3 is TGCGCCAGCAGCCAACGACAGGGGACCTCGTCAGGAAACACC. It encodes CASSQRQGTSSGNT. The full-length CDR3 reads as CASSQRQGTSSGNTIYF.

In its sample, this clone was seen many times. The DNA ends 3 residues before the CDR3 does, and the rest of the CDR3 is filled in from the germline J gene. The chain links TRBV7-2 to TRBJ2-5; D perhaps matches TRBD1 (6 bases). Trimming took 0 bases from V and 2 from J, leaving 10 bases between them. Germline V gene data show CDR1 as SGHTA and CDR2 as FQGNSA. The CDR3 runs to 15 residues. CDR3 amino acids: CASSLAEQGQETQYF. CDR3 bases read: TGTGCCAGCAGCTTAGCGGAGCAGGGGCAAGAGACC.

This clone was observed at least ten times. The observed sequence ends 3 residues before the CDR3 terminus, with the missing tail filled in from the germline J gene. The chain uses TRBV20-1 and TRBJ1-2; D is possibly TRBD1 (6 bases). Germline-derived CDR1 and CDR2 are DFQATT and SNEGSKA (reference sequence). The ends were cut back, 5 bases at V and 7 bases at J, with 14 bases in the middle. The CDR3 is 12 residues long. CDR3: CSAGTQGFGYTF. CDR3 DNA, as far as it was read: TGCAGTGCTGGCACACAGGGCTTTGGC.

This clone was counted a few times. The read comes to an end 3 residues before the CDR3 does, leaving the germline J gene to fill in the end. V gene TRBV18 combines with J gene TRBJ1-5; 9 positions agree with TRBD1. The junction had 9 bases not matched to a gene; V was cut back by 6 bases and J by 6 bases. The germline CDR1 and CDR2 sequences are KGHSH and LQKENI. CDR3 length: 15 amino acids. This CDR3 is CASSPGTGTIQPQHF. The covered CDR3 bases are TGTGCCAGCTCCCCCGGGACAGGGACTATTCAGCCC.

There are many counts of this clone. The CDR3 goes on 3 residues after the read ends, and that part is filled in from the germline J gene. The rearrangement links TRBV30 to TRBJ1-5; 7 bases align to TRBD1. The CDR3 is 15 amino acids. The junction had 5 bases not matched to a gene; V was cut back by 2 bases and J by 1 base. CDR1 and CDR2 (germline): GTSNPN, SVGIG (reference sequence). The CDR3 DNA, read in part, is TGTGCCTGGAGTCCGGGACAGCCAAGCAATCAGCCC. This translates into CAWSPGQPSNQP. The whole CDR3 sequence is CAWSPGQPSNQPQHF.